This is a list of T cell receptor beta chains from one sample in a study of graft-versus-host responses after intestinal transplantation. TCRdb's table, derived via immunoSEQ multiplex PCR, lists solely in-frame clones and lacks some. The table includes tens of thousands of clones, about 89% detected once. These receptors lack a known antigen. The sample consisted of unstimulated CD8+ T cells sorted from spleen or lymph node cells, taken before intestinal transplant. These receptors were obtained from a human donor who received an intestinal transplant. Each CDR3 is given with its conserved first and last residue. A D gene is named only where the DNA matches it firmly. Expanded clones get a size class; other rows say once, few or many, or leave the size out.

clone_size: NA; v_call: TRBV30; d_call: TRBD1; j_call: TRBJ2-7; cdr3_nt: TGTGCCTGGAGTGAAGATCTCGGGGACAGGTCGACCTACGAGCAGTACTTC; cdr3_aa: CAWSEDLGDRSTYEQYF
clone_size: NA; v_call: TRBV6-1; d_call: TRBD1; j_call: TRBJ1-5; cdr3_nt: TGTGCCAGCAGTGCCTGGGACAGTAGCAATCAGCCCCAGCATTTT; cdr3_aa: CASSAWDSSNQPQHF
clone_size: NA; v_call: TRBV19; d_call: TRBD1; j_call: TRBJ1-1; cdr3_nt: TGTGCCAGCTCGACAGGGATCACTGAAGCTTTCTTT; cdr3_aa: CASSTGITEAFF
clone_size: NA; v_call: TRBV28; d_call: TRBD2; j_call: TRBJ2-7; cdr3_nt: TGTGCCAGCAGTTTAGACGGGGGGAACGAGCAGTACTTC; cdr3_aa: CASSLDGGNEQYF
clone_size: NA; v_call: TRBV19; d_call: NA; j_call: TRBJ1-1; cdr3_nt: TGTGCCAGTAGTACGTTTACTGAAGCTTTCTTT; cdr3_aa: CASSTFTEAFF
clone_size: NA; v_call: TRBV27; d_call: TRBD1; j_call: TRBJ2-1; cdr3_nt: TGTGCCAGCAGTTTATCTAACAGGGGCAGACATGAGCAGTTCTTC; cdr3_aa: CASSLSNRGRHEQFF
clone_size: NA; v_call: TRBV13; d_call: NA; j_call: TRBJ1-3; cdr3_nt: TGTGCCAGCAGCTTAGAACACTCTGGAAACACCATATATTTT; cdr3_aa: CASSLEHSGNTIYF
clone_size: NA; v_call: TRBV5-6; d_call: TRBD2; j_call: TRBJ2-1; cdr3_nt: TGTGCCAGCAGCATAAGACTAGCGGGTCCGCTTGAGCAGTTCTTC; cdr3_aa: CASSIRLAGPLEQFF
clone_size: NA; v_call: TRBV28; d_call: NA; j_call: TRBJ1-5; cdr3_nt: TGTGCCAGCAGTTTTGGGACACTGATTGATAGCAATCAGCCCCAGCATTTT; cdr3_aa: CASSFGTLIDSNQPQHF
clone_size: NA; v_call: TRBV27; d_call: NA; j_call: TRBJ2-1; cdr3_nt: TGTGCCAGCAGTTGGTCCCTAGGGGACAATGAGCAGTTCTTC; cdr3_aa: CASSWSLGDNEQFF
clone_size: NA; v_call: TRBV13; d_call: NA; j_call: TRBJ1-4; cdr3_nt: TGTGCCAGCAGCGCCCGGGATTACAGAGGTGAAAAACTGTTTTTT; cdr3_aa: CASSARDYRGEKLFF
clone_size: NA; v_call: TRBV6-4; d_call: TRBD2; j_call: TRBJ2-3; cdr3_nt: TGTGCCAGCAGTGAAATAGCGGGAGGCACAGATACGCAGTATTTT; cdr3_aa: CASSEIAGGTDTQYF
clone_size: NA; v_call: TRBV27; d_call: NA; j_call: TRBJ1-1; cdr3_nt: TGTGCCAGCAGTTTAATCCGTGCCGGCACTGAAGCTTTCTTT; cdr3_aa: CASSLIRAGTEAFF
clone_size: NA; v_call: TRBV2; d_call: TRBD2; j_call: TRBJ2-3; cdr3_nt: TGTGCCAGCAGCGGGAGCGGGAGGGCCAAAGGTACGCAGTATTTT; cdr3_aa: CASSGSGRAKGTQYF
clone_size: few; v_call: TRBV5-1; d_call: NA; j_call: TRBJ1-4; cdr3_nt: TGCGCCAGCAGCTACCGACAGGCTGATGAAAAACTGTTTTTT; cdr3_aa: CASSYRQADEKLFF
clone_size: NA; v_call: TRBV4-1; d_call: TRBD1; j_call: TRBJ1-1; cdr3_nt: TGCGCCAGCAACCAAGAAGTGACAGGGATGAACACTGAAGCTTTCTTT; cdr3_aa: CASNQEVTGMNTEAFF
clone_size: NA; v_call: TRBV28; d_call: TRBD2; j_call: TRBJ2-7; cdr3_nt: TGTGCCAGCAGTCCTCGGACTAGCGGGAGTTACGAGCAGTACTTC; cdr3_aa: CASSPRTSGSYEQYF
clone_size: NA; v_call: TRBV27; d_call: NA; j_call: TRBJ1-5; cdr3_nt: TGTGCCAGCAGCAAGCTGGACAGTCGTCAGCCCCAGCATTTT; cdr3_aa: CASSKLDSRQPQHF
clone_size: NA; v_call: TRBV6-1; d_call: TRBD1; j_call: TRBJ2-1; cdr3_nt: TGTGCCAGCAGGACAGGGATAGGTGATGAGCAGTTCTTC; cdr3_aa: CASRTGIGDEQFF
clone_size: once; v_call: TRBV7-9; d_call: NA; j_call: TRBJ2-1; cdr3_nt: TGTGCCAGCAGCCCCAGGGACAATGAGCAGTTCTTC; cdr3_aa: CASSPRDNEQFF
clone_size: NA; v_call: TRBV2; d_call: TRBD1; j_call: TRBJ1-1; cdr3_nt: TGTGCCAGCAGTGGGGGGCAGGGGGACATGAACACTGAAGCTTTCTTT; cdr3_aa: CASSGGQGDMNTEAFF
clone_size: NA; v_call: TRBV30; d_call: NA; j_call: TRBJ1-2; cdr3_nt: TGTGCCTGGAGTACAGGACCCTCTCTTTATGGCTACACCTTC; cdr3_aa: CAWSTGPSLYGYTF